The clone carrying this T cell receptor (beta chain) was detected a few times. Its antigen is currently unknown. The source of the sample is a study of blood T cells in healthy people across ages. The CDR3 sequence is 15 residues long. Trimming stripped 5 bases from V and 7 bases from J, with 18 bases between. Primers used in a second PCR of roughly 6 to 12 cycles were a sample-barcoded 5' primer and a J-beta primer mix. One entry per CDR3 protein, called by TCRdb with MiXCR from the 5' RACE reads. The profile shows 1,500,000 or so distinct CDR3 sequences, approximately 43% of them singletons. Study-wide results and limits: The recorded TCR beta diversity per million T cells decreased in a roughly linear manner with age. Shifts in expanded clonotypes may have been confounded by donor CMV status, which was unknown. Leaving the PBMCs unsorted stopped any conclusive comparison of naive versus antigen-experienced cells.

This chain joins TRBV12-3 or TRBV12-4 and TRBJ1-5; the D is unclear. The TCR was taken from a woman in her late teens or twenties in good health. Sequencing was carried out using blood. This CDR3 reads CASSQVGSRHQPQHF. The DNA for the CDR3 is TGTGCCAGCAGTCAAGTTGGTTCCCGACACCAGCCCCAGCATTTT.